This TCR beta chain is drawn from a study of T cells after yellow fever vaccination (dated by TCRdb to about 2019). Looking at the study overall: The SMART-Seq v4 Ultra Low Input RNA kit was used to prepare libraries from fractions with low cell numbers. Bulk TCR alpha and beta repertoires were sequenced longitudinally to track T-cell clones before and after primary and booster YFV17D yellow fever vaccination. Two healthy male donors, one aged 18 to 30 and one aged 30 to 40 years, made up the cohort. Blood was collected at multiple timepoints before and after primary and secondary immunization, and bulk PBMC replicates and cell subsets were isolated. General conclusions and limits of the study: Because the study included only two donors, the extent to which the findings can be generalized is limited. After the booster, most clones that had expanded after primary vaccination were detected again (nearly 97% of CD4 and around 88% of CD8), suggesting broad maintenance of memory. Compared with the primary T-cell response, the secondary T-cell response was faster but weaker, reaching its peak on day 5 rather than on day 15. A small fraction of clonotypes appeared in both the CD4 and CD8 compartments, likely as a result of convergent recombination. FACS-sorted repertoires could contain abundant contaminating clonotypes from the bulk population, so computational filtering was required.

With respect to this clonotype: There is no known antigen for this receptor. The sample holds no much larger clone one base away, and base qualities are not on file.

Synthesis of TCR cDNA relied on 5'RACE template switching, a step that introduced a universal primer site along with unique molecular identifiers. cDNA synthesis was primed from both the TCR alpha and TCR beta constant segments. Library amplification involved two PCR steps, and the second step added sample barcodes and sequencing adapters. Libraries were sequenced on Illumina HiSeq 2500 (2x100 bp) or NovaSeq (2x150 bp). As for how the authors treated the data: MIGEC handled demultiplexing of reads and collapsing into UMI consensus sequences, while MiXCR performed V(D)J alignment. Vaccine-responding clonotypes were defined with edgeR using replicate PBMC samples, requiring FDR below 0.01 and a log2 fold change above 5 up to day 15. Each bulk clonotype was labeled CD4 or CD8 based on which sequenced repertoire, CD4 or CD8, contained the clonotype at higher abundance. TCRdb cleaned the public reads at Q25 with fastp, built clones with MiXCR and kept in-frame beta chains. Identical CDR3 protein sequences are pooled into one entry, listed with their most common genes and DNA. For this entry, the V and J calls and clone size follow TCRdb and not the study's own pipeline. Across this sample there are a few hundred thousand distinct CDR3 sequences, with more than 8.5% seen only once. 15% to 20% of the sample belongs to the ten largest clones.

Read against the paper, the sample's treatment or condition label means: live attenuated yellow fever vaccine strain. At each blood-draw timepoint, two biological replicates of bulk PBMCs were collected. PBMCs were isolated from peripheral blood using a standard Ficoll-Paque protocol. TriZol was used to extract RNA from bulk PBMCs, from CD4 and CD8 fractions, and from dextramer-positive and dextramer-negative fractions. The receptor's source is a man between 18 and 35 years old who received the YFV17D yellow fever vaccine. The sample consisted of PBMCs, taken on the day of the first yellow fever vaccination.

The encoded CDR3 is CASSLEPPGTEAFF. The nucleotides are TGTGCCAGCAGCTTAGAGCCCCCCGGGACTGAAGCTTTCTTT. The sequence joins TRBV7-9 to TRBJ1-1, with no confident D gene call. Taken from cysteine to phenylalanine, the CDR3 has 14 residues. Of the read, only the CDR3 DNA is kept; its 42 bases are in frame from base 1. A distance of 11 bases separates the germline ends of V and J, which lose 1 base and 5 bases respectively. The germline V gene (reference sequence) provides CDR1 SEHNR and CDR2 FQNEAQ.